These 6 T cell receptor beta chains share one sample of origin, sequenced in a study of early T cells in non-severe SARS-CoV-2 infection. MiXCR, run by TCRdb on the 5' RACE reads, gives a single entry per CDR3 protein. The table has 53,000 or so distinct CDR3 sequences, around 10% seen once; the top ten hold roughly 8.3%. Sequencing was performed on whole blood. The origin of the receptors is an adult who was a healthcare worker with PCR-confirmed SARS-CoV-2 infection or an uninfected control (not recorded which).

This chain uses TRBV5-1 with TRBJ2-7; D gene unclear. The V gene's germline CDR1 is SGHRS and CDR2 YFSETQ. Trimming stripped 2 bases from V and 5 bases from J, with 5 bases between. The CDR3 sequence is 11 residues long. CDR3 nucleotide sequence: TGCGCCAGCAGCTTTCCACACGAGCAGTACTTC. This translates into CASSFPHEQYF.

V is TRBV11-2 and J is TRBJ2-1; no clear D. Germline V gene data show CDR1 as SGHAT and CDR2 as FQNNGV. The V gene lost 4 bases and the J gene lost 3 bases, with 16 bases spanning the gap. CDR3 length equals 16 residues. The CDR3 sequence is CASSSGPPEGYNEQFF. The CDR3 DNA reads TGTGCCAGCAGCTCCGGACCCCCCGAAGGCTACAATGAGCAGTTCTTC. Variable domain in full (rest from reference TRBV11-2 and TRBJ2-1): EAGVAQSPRYKIIEKRQSVAFWCNPISGHATLYWYQQILGQGPKLLIQFQNNGVVDDSQLPKDRFSAERLKGVDSTLKIQPAKLEDSAVYLCASSSGPPEGYNEQFFGPGTRLTVL.

The V call is TRBV7-9, the J call TRBJ2-1; D unresolved. Trimming stripped 5 bases from V and 6 bases from J, with 11 bases between. The CDR3 loop spans 13 amino acids. Per germline, CDR1 SEHNR and CDR2 FQNEAQ (reference sequence). CDR3 coding DNA: TGTGCCAGCAGCCCTCCCCGCCCCAATGAGCAGTTCTTC. Translated, it gives CASSPPRPNEQFF.

Many counts were recorded for this clonotype. The J gene is TRBJ2-6, the V gene TRBV28; tentative D call: TRBD1 (5 bases). Germline CDR1 and CDR2: MDHEN and SYDVKM. CDR3 length: 15 amino acids. The V end was cut by 2 bases, the J end by 1 base, with 6 bases between. CDR3 residues: CASSLAGSGANVLTF. The CDR3 bases are TGTGCCAGCAGTTTAGCAGGGTCTGGGGCCAACGTCCTGACTTTC.

The J gene is TRBJ1-1, the V gene TRBV19; D is unresolved. Germline-derived CDR1 and CDR2 are LNHDA and SQIVND (reference sequence). Trimming pared 3 bases from V and 7 bases from J, leaving 9 bases between. The length of the CDR3 is 12 residues. For the CDR3, the DNA is TGTGCCAGTAGTATCGGCGAACTTGAAGCTTTCTTT. Protein: CASSIGELEAFF. The variable domain in full, completed from reference TRBV19 and TRBJ1-1, reads DGGITQSPKYLFRKEGQNVTLSCEQNLNHDAMYWYRQDPGQGLRLIYYSQIVNDFQKGDIAEGYSVSREKKESFPLTVTSAQKNPTAFYLCASSIGELEAFFGQGTRLTVV.

This clonotype occurred a few times. The J gene is TRBJ2-1, the V gene TRBV29-1; 8 bases agree with TRBD2. Germline V CDR1 and CDR2: SQVTM, ANQGSEA. V lost 1 base to trimming and J lost 0 bases; unmatched junction nucleotides: 2. This CDR3 is 15 amino acids long. CDR3 nucleotides: TGCAGCGTTGAAGTACTAGCGGTCTCCTACAATGAGCAGTTCTTC. It yields the protein CSVEVLAVSYNEQFF.